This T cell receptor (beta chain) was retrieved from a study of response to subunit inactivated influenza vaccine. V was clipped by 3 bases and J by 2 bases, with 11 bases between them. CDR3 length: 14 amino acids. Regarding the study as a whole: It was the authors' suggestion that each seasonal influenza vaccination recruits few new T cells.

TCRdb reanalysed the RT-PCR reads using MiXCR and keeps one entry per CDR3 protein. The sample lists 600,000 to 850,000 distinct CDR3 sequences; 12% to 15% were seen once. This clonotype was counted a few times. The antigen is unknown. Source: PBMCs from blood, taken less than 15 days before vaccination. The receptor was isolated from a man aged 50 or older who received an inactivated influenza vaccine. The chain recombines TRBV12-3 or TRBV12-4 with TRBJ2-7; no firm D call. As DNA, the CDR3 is TGTGCCAGCAGTTTGGGTTCGCTTCCCTACGAGCAGTACTTC. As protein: CASSLGSLPYEQYF.